The 26 T cell receptor beta chains reported below all come from one sample, sequenced in a study of T cell responses to AZD1222 COVID-19 vaccine. TCRdb's table, derived via immunoSEQ multiplex PCR, lists solely in-frame clones and lacks some. The sample records hundreds of thousands of clones, more than 85% being singletons. Source: peripheral blood, taken on day 0 of MenACWY control vaccination. The receptors shown here come from an adult in good health.

This CDR3 is CASSLDRDNQPQHF. The CDR3 DNA sequence: TGTGCCAGCAGCCTAGACAGGGATAATCAGCCCCAGCATTTT. The chain uses TRBV7-2 and TRBJ1-5; 7 nucleotides match TRBD1. J was trimmed by 4 bases and V by 5 bases; bases with no gene match: 5. Germline V gene data show CDR1 as SGHTA and CDR2 as FQGNSA. The CDR3 totals 14 residues. Full variable domain (outside the CDR3, taken from reference TRBV7-2 and TRBJ1-5): GAGVSQSPSNKVTEKGKDVELRCDPISGHTALYWYRQSLGQGLEFLIYFQGNSAPDKSGLPSDRFSAERTGGSVSTLTIQRTQQEDSAVYLCASSLDRDNQPQHFGDGTRLSIL.

This chain links TRBV30 with TRBJ1-2; no reliable D call. The CDR3 spans 12 residues. Germline assignment: CDR1 GTSNPN and CDR2 SVGIG (reference sequence). The V end lost 2 bases, the J end lost 3 bases, and 7 bases lay between the germline ends. CDR3 loop: CAWSSQHYGYTF. CDR3 coding DNA: TGTGCCTGGAGTAGCCAGCACTATGGCTACACCTTC. Together with reference TRBV30 and TRBJ1-2, the CDR3 gives the full variable domain: SQTIHQWPATLVQPVGSPLSLECTVEGTSNPNLYWYRQAAGRGLQLLFYSVGIGQISSEVPQNLSASRPQDRQFILSSKKLLLSDSGFYLCAWSSQHYGYTFGSGTRLTVV.

The rearrangement uses TRBV3-1 (or the pseudogene TRBV3-2) and TRBJ2-7, with a possible D match to TRBD2 (5 bases). With 1 base removed from V and 0 bases from J, the gap between germline ends came to 10 bases. Germline CDR1 is LGHDT and CDR2 is YNNKEL (reference sequence). The CDR3 runs to 15 residues. CDR3 sequence reads: CASSQAPGSSYEQYF. As DNA, the CDR3 is TGTGCCAGCAGCCAAGCGCCGGGGAGCTCCTACGAGCAGTACTTC.

The J gene is TRBJ2-2, the V gene TRBV6-5; 11 bases map to TRBD2. The junction had 4 bases not matched to a gene; V was cut back by 5 bases and J by 5 bases. Germline assignment: CDR1 MNHEY and CDR2 SVGAGI. The length of the CDR3 is 15 residues. CDR3 protein: CASSQLAGGTGELFF. In DNA, the CDR3 is TGTGCCAGCAGTCAGCTAGCGGGGGGTACCGGGGAGCTGTTTTTT.

The chain uses TRBV14 and TRBJ2-3; 8 bases match TRBD2. The length of the CDR3 is 17 residues. J gave up 8 bases and V 2 bases, and 15 bases lay outside the gene matches. Germline V CDR1 and CDR2: SGHDN, FVKESK. This CDR3 is CASSQWQRGFSKGTQYF. CDR3 nucleotides: TGTGCCAGCAGCCAATGGCAGCGGGGGTTTAGCAAGGGTACGCAGTATTTT.

This sequence joins TRBV6-5 and TRBJ1-5; no definite D call. Per the germline V gene, CDR1 is MNHEY and CDR2 is SVGAGI. CDR3 length: 13 amino acids. V was trimmed by 6 bases and J by 4 bases, leaving 10 bases between them. The CDR3 protein is CASRPLANQPQHF. The CDR3 DNA sequence: TGTGCCAGCAGACCACTAGCGAATCAGCCCCAGCATTTT.

This rearrangement joins TRBV5-1 to TRBJ1-2; a possible D gene is TRBD1 (6 bases). The V gene's germline CDR1 is SGHRS and CDR2 YFSETQ. The CDR3 is made up of 15 amino acids. V gave up 0 bases and J gave up 7 bases, with 16 bases separating them. CDR3 sequence reads: CASSLDLGAGVGYTF. Here the CDR3 DNA reads TGCGCCAGCAGCTTGGATCTCGGGGCAGGGGTTGGCTACACCTTC.

V is TRBV28 and J is TRBJ1-6, with D possibly being TRBD1 (6 bases). The V and J ends lost 2 bases and 10 bases respectively, with 12 bases between them. CDR1 MDHEN and CDR2 SYDVKM come from the germline V gene. This CDR3 contains 14 residues. The CDR3 protein is CASSLTHRESPLHF. DNA for the CDR3: TGTGCCAGCAGTTTAACCCACAGGGAATCACCCCTCCACTTT.

V is TRBV5-6 and J is TRBJ1-1; no definite D call. The CDR3 consists of 16 residues. The V and J ends lost 2 bases and 1 base respectively, with 15 bases between them. Germline CDR1 SGHDT, CDR2 YYEEEE. CDR3 protein: CASSFQGGVSNTEAFF. CDR3 DNA sequence: TGTGCCAGCAGCTTTCAAGGTGGGGTCTCGAACACTGAAGCTTTCTTT.

The V gene is TRBV11-2, the J gene TRBJ2-7; D not certain. The CDR3 consists of 14 residues. CDR1 and CDR2 (germline): SGHAT, FQNNGV. The ends were cut back, 7 bases at V and 2 bases at J, with 15 bases in the middle. CDR3 DNA: TGTGCCAGCACCCGATCGAAGCCGCCCTACGAGCAGTACTTC. It encodes CASTRSKPPYEQYF. Filled out from reference TRBV11-2 and TRBJ2-7, the complete variable domain reads EAGVAQSPRYKIIEKRQSVAFWCNPISGHATLYWYQQILGQGPKLLIQFQNNGVVDDSQLPKDRFSAERLKGVDSTLKIQPAKLEDSAVYLCASTRSKPPYEQYFGPGTRLTVT.

The V gene is TRBV7-6, the J gene TRBJ2-1; D unclear. V dropped 1 base and J dropped 4 bases, with 8 bases sitting between them. Germline lookup yields CDR1 SGHVS and CDR2 FNYEAQ. The CDR3 extends over 14 amino acids. The CDR3 DNA is TGTGCCAGCAGCTTAGAGAACGCATACAATGAGCAGTTCTTC. Translating it yields CASSLENAYNEQFF. Supplemented by reference TRBV7-6 and TRBJ2-1, the full variable domain reads GAGVSQSPRYKVTKRGQDVALRCDPISGHVSLYWYRQALGQGPEFLTYFNYEAQQDKSGLPNDRFSAERPEGSISTLTIQRTEQRDSAMYRCASSLENAYNEQFFGPGTRLTVL.

This clone was observed once. The chain joins TRBV30 to TRBJ1-1; D unresolved. Germline V gene data show CDR1 as GTSNPN and CDR2 as SVGIG (reference sequence). The CDR3 runs 15 residues. The V and J ends lost 5 bases and 4 bases respectively, with 20 bases between them. The CDR3 spells CAWSSPQRAPTEAFF. CDR3 bases: TGTGCCTGGTCGAGTCCTCAACGAGCACCCACTGAAGCTTTCTTT.

The chain recombines TRBV5-1 with TRBJ1-2; TRBD1 agrees at 7 bases. Trimming took 0 bases from V and 4 from J; bases not matched to a gene: 3. This CDR3 has 14 amino acids. CDR1 is SGHRS and CDR2 is YFSETQ in the germline V gene. The CDR3 DNA is TGCGCCAGCAGCTTGGGAGGGGGCCTCTATGGCTACACCTTC. Protein sequence: CASSLGGGLYGYTF.

The chain has TRBV5-6 and TRBJ1-6; D is undetermined. Between the trimmed V and J ends, which lost 4 bases and 11 bases, there was a span of 16 bases. This CDR3 region has 14 residues. Germline-derived CDR1 and CDR2 are SGHDT and YYEEEE. The CDR3 coding sequence is TGTGCCAGCAGCCTGGGGAGTCCCCTTCCACCCCTCCACTTT. Protein: CASSLGSPLPPLHF.

This chain uses TRBV7-8 with TRBJ1-3; D is ambiguous. Between the trimmed V and J ends, which lost 2 bases and 2 bases, there was a span of 13 bases. The CDR3 runs to 16 residues. CDR1 and CDR2 from the germline V gene are SGHVS and FQNEAQ. The chain's CDR3 is CASSLRHGGAGNTIYF. CDR3 DNA sequence: TGTGCCAGCAGCTTACGGCACGGTGGCGCTGGAAACACCATATATTTT.

CDR3 coding DNA: TGTGCCAGCGAGGTGGGACAGGGTTATGGCTACACCTTC. Translation: CASEVGQGYGYTF. This chain links TRBV19 with TRBJ1-2, with 9 bases lining up with TRBD1. Germline V gives CDR1 LNHDA, CDR2 SQIVND (reference sequence). Trimming at V came to 9 bases and at J to 5 bases, leaving 7 bases not matched to a gene. This CDR3 contains 13 residues.

This chain links TRBV3-1 (or the pseudogene TRBV3-2) with TRBJ1-2; 8 bases fit TRBD1. The CDR3 totals 13 residues. CDR1 is LGHDT and CDR2 is YNNKEL in the germline V gene (reference sequence). The V gene end was trimmed by 6 bases and the J gene end by 13 bases; junction bases not matched to a gene: 13. As DNA, the CDR3 is TGTGCCAGCAGTCGGGGGCGACAGGGGATGTGCACCTTC. It specifies CASSRGRQGMCTF.

The rearrangement links TRBV30 to TRBJ1-1, with D possibly TRBD1 on 5 matching bases. Germline V lookup: CDR1 GTSNPN, CDR2 SVGIG (reference sequence). This CDR3 contains 12 residues. The CDR3 nucleotides read TGTGCTTCTCAAGGGGAGGGTACTGAAGCTTTCTTT. The encoded protein is CASQGEGTEAFF.

The chain couples TRBV5-1 to TRBJ1-3, with D unresolved. V was pared by 2 bases and J by 3 bases, with 9 bases between. The CDR3 runs 14 residues. CDR1 and CDR2 (germline): SGHRS, YFSETQ. The CDR3 loop is CASSLGGRGNTIYF. The CDR3 region has the DNA TGCGCCAGCAGCTTAGGCGGCCGTGGAAACACCATATATTTT.

V and J are TRBV6-4 and TRBJ1-6; TRBD1 aligns across 7 bases. Germline values: CDR1 MRHNA, CDR2 SNTAGT. This CDR3 has 13 residues. V lost 5 bases to trimming and J lost 7 bases; unmatched junction nucleotides: 2. For the CDR3, the DNA is TGTGCCAGCAGTCTACAGGGGAATTCACCCCTCCACTTT. Protein: CASSLQGNSPLHF.

This clone was detected a few times. V usage is TRBV6-5 and J usage is TRBJ1-2; D gene ambiguous. Germline V gene data show CDR1 as MNHEY and CDR2 as SVGAGI. The ends were cut back, 5 bases at V and 8 bases at J, with 9 bases in the middle. The CDR3 is 11 amino acids. Here the CDR3 DNA reads TGTGCCAGCAGTAACAGAGGGGGCTACACCTTC. Its protein product is CASSNRGGYTF.

The rearrangement links TRBV18 to TRBJ2-1; D remains ambiguous. V shed 3 bases and J shed 5 bases, with 8 bases lying between them. The CDR3 loop spans 13 amino acids. CDR1 and CDR2 from the germline V gene are KGHSH and LQKENI. The CDR3 sequence is CASSPGINNEQFF. Here the CDR3 DNA reads TGTGCCAGCTCACCGGGCATAAACAATGAGCAGTTCTTC.

The chain has TRBV5-1 and TRBJ1-1, with TRBD1 identical over 7 bases. Germline loops: CDR1 SGHRS, CDR2 YFSETQ. CDR3 length equals 15 residues. V gave up 5 bases and J gave up 0 bases; unmatched junction bases: 7. CDR3 protein: CASRLGTALNTEAFF. DNA of the CDR3: TGCGCCAGCAGACTCGGGACAGCGCTGAACACTGAAGCTTTCTTT.

V and J are TRBV15 and TRBJ1-4; 10 bases line up with TRBD1. V shed 1 base, J shed 10 bases, and the junction held 6 bases outside the gene matches. Germline CDR1 and CDR2: LNHNV and YYDKDF (reference sequence). The length of the CDR3 is 15 residues. The CDR3 region is CATSRAGTGEGKLFF. The CDR3 coding sequence is TGTGCCACCAGCAGAGCCGGGACAGGGGAAGGAAAACTGTTTTTT.

The chain uses TRBV18 and TRBJ1-1, with no clear D. The CDR3 is 16 residues long. V was clipped by 3 bases and J by 1 base, with 15 bases between them. Germline V gene data show CDR1 as KGHSH and CDR2 as LQKENI. The CDR3 DNA sequence: TGTGCCAGCTCACCGACAAACCTAGGGTCGAACACTGAAGCTTTCTTT. The encoded protein is CASSPTNLGSNTEAFF.

CDR3 bases: TGTGCCACCAGTGATGCGGCAGGCGACTACAATGAGCAGTTCTTC. The encoded protein is CATSDAAGDYNEQFF. This rearrangement joins TRBV24-1 to TRBJ2-1; D remains ambiguous. V lost 3 bases and J lost 3, with 11 bases in between. The CDR3 runs to 15 residues. Germline CDR1 reads KGHDR; CDR2 reads SFDVKD.